The 20 T cell receptor beta chains in this list originate from one sample, sequenced in a study of spatial heterogeneity in lung cancer. Overall study results and limits: Tumors with more nonsynonymous mutations had more expanded intratumoral alpha and beta TCRs.

Time point here: sample taken at primary tumor resection. TCRdb analysed the 5' RACE reads with MiXCR anew, one entry per CDR3 protein. The data show about 15,000 distinct CDR3 sequences, around 6.2% seen once. No antigen has been assigned to these receptors. Here the sequenced sample was lung tumor tissue, taken at surgery. These receptors came from a male donor with early-stage non-small cell lung cancer.

This clonotype was picked up many times. Because this beta chain is a stray read in a library intended to capture alpha chains, its abundance should not be given much weight. DNA of the CDR3: TGCAGTGCTAGAGCGACTAGCGTCGATACGCAGTATTTT. Its protein is CSARATSVDTQYF. The chain links TRBV20-1 to TRBJ2-3; 8 nucleotides line up with TRBD2. Germline V gene data show CDR1 as DFQATT and CDR2 as SNEGSKA (reference sequence). The CDR3 is made up of 13 amino acids. The V gene end was trimmed by 1 base and the J gene end by 6 bases; junction bases not matched to a gene: 3.

This clonotype was counted only a few times. This beta chain is an unintended read in a library built for alpha chains; its size means little. The genes are TRBV7-6 and TRBJ2-7; 8 positions agree with TRBD1. The CDR3 has 15 amino acids. CDR1 is SGHVS and CDR2 is FNYEAQ in the germline V gene. With 6 bases clipped from V and 2 bases from J, the junction kept 9 bases outside the gene matches. CDR3 residues: CASSTRTGKPYEQYF. The DNA for the CDR3 is TGTGCCAGCAGTACTCGGACAGGGAAGCCCTACGAGCAGTACTTC.

There are many counts of this clonotype. This beta chain is a stray read from a library made for alpha chains; its abundance is not meaningful. The rearrangement links TRBV25-1 to TRBJ1-4; unclear D gene. V was clipped by 1 base and J by 7 bases, with 10 bases between them. Germline-derived CDR1 and CDR2 are MGHDK and SYGVNS. This CDR3 is 14 amino acids long. The CDR3 DNA sequence: TGTGCCAGCAGTGAATTGAGCCCCATTGAAAAACTGTTTTTT. Translated, it gives CASSELSPIEKLFF.

This clonotype has at least ten counts. Within a library made for alpha chains, this beta chain is off target, and its count is uninformative. The chain carries TRBV11-2 and TRBJ1-1; D may be TRBD1 (5 bases). Between the trimmed V and J ends, which lost 5 bases and 11 bases, there was a span of 21 bases. The CDR3 contains 14 residues. The germline CDR1 and CDR2 sequences are SGHAT and FQNNGV. The CDR3 spells CASSPVGGTGRAFF. The CDR3, as DNA: TGTGCCAGCAGCCCCGTTGGAGGGACCGGGAGGGCTTTCTTT.

This clonotype showed up just once. A library prepared for alpha chains yielded this beta chain as an off-target read; its size is of little meaning. The chain has TRBV6-1 and TRBJ1-1; unclear D gene. The length of the CDR3 is 13 residues. Trimming removed 2 bases from V and 6 bases from J, with 10 bases in between. Germline values: CDR1 MNHNS, CDR2 SASEGT. Written as DNA, the CDR3 is TGTGCCAGCAGTGAAATCGCCGGGTCTGAAGCTTTCTTT. It is translated as CASSEIAGSEAFF.

At least ten counts were recorded for this clonotype. This beta chain turned up in a library designed for alpha chains; as an off-target read, its abundance says little. The rearrangement uses TRBV12-3 or TRBV12-4 and TRBJ2-7; a weak D match, TRBD1 (8 bases). V was pared by 6 bases and J by 3 bases, with 15 bases between. The CDR3 is 14 amino acids. CDR3 in DNA: TGTGCCAGCAGCTGGACAGGGACTAACTACGAGCAGTACTTC. It codes for CASSWTGTNYEQYF.

This clonotype was seen at least ten times. Because this beta chain is a stray read in a library intended to capture alpha chains, its abundance should not be given much weight. The V and J genes are TRBV18 and TRBJ2-6, with D tentatively TRBD2 (7 bases). The CDR3 spans 20 residues. The V gene lost 3 bases and the J gene lost 0 bases, with 21 bases spanning the gap. The germline gives CDR1 KGHSH, CDR2 LQKENI. CDR3 nucleotides: TGTGCCAGCTCACCGAGAATGTTCGGGGGGCATATCTCTGGGGCCAACGTCCTGACTTTC. This gives the protein CASSPRMFGGHISGANVLTF.

The sample holds many counts of this clonotype. The size of this beta chain means little, since it is a stray read in a library made for alpha chains. The rearrangement links TRBV2 to TRBJ2-7, with 7 positions matching TRBD2. Germline lookup yields CDR1 SNHLY and CDR2 FYNNEI. Trimming at V came to 5 bases and at J to 7 bases, leaving 2 bases not matched to a gene. The CDR3 covers 11 residues. The CDR3, as DNA: TGTGCCAGCAGTTCGCGGGGGGAGCAGTACTTC. This translates into CASSSRGEQYF.

This clonotype was seen at least ten times. This beta chain turned up in a library designed for alpha chains; as an off-target read, its abundance says little. The chain couples TRBV25-1 to TRBJ2-1; 7 nucleotides match TRBD1. Trimming at V came to 4 bases and at J to 3 bases, leaving 6 bases not matched to a gene. In germline, CDR1 is MGHDK, CDR2 SYGVNS. There are 15 residues in the CDR3. This CDR3 is CASSASGGIYNEQFF. The CDR3, as DNA: TGTGCCAGCAGTGCCTCAGGGGGAATCTACAATGAGCAGTTCTTC. Full variable domain (remainder filled in from reference TRBV25-1 and TRBJ2-1): EADIYQTPRYLVIGTGKKITLECSQTMGHDKMYWYQQDPGMELHLIHYSYGVNSTEKGDLSSESTVSRIRTEHFPLTLESARPSHTSQYLCASSASGGIYNEQFFGPGTRLTVL.

This clonotype was recorded at least ten times. This beta chain is off target for a library built for alpha chains, so its abundance means little. This chain links TRBV2 with TRBJ1-6, with unresolved D. Germline loops: CDR1 SNHLY, CDR2 FYNNEI. The CDR3 runs to 13 residues. V dropped 6 bases and J dropped 5 bases, with 8 bases sitting between them. The CDR3: CASRTDHNSPLHF. CDR3 coding DNA: TGTGCCAGCAGAACGGACCATAATTCACCCCTCCACTTT.

This clonotype appeared many times. This beta chain lies outside the target of a library built for alpha chains; its clone size means little. CDR3 in amino acids: CASSPRSSAGTTSYNEQFF. The CDR3 DNA follows: TGTGCCAGCAGCCCCCGGTCGTCAGCGGGAACAACTTCCTACAATGAGCAGTTCTTC. V is TRBV7-9 and J is TRBJ2-1; 7 nucleotides match TRBD2. The CDR3 runs 19 residues. Germline CDR1 reads SEHNR; CDR2 reads FQNEAQ (reference sequence). Unmatched junction bases numbered 17, after V lost 5 bases and J lost 1 base. Complete variable domain (other parts from reference TRBV7-9 and TRBJ2-1): DTGVSQNPRHKITKRGQNVTFRCDPISEHNRLYWYRQTLGQGPEFLTYFQNEAQLEKSRLLSDRFSAERPKGSFSTLEIQRTEQGDSAMYLCASSPRSSAGTTSYNEQFFGPGTRLTVL.

By sample fraction, this clonotype is medium-sized (0.01 to 0.1%). Little can be read into the size of this beta chain, an off-target read in a library designed for alpha chains. The chain couples TRBV2 to TRBJ2-3, with 7 bases fitting TRBD2. The ends lost 2 bases at V and 6 bases at J; junction bases unmatched: 5. The CDR3 consists of 14 residues. In germline, CDR1 is SNHLY, CDR2 FYNNEI. DNA of the CDR3: TGTGCCAGCAGTGAATGGAGTAGCGGGGATACGCAGTATTTT. Its translation is CASSEWSSGDTQYF. The complete variable domain, with remaining parts taken from reference TRBV2 and TRBJ2-3, reads EPEVTQTPSHQVTQMGQEVILRCVPISNHLYFYWYRQILGQKVEFLVSFYNNEISEKSEIFDDQFSVERPDGSNFTLKIRSTKLEDSAMYFCASSEWSSGDTQYFGPGTRLTVL.

This clonotype was detected many times. With the library built for alpha chains, this beta chain is off target and its frequency is not meaningful. The genes are TRBV29-1 and TRBJ2-6; TRBD1 agrees at 12 bases. The J segment lost 1 base and the V segment lost 4 bases, leaving 8 bases of the junction unmatched. Germline CDR1 is SQVTM and CDR2 is ANQGSEA. The CDR3 sequence is 18 residues long. CDR3: CSVGTRDRGLSGANVLTF. The CDR3 DNA reads as TGCAGCGTTGGGACTCGGGACAGGGGGCTGTCTGGGGCCAACGTCCTGACTTTC.

This clonotype was seen at least ten times. Since the library was made to target alpha chains, this beta chain is a stray read and its abundance is not meaningful. V gene TRBV30 combines with J gene TRBJ2-3; unclear D gene. Trimming pared 0 bases from V and 3 bases from J, leaving 10 bases between. The CDR3 consists of 14 residues. CDR1 is GTSNPN, CDR2 SVGIG, per germline (reference sequence). The CDR3 reads CAWSVQLLTDTQYF. The CDR3 DNA is TGTGCCTGGAGTGTGCAGCTTTTAACAGATACGCAGTATTTT.

Note on this clonotype: Only one base separates this from a far larger clonotype, so it likely reflects a read error. This beta chain is a stray read from a library made for alpha chains; its abundance is not meaningful. V gene TRBV7-2 combines with J gene TRBJ1-6, with 7 bases matching TRBD1. Per germline, CDR1 SGHTA and CDR2 FQGNSA. V dropped 5 bases and J dropped 7; count of bases not matched to a gene: 5. The CDR3 extends over 14 amino acids. The CDR3 here is CASSPGQANSPLHF. The CDR3 DNA reads TGTGCCAGCAGCCCCGGACAGGCAAATTCACCCCTCCACTTT.

Points on this clonotype: Because this beta chain is a stray read in a library intended to capture alpha chains, its abundance should not be given much weight. J is TRBJ2-6 and V is TRBV7-2; TRBD2 is a possible D gene (5 bases). V was shortened by 7 bases and J by 2 bases, with 12 bases between the two germline ends. The CDR3 is made up of 15 amino acids. From germline, CDR1 is SGHTA and CDR2 FQGNSA. The CDR3 bases are TGTGCCAGCAAGCCCGGGGTTACTGGGGCCAACGTCCTGACTTTC. Amino acids: CASKPGVTGANVLTF.

This clonotype was counted many times. The library was designed around alpha chains, so this beta chain is a stray read whose abundance carries little weight. The rearrangement links TRBV29-1 to TRBJ2-7; 7 nucleotides agree with TRBD1. The germline V gene encodes CDR1 SQVTM and CDR2 ANQGSEA. The ends lost 4 bases at V and 6 bases at J; junction bases unmatched: 6. The CDR3 is made up of 12 amino acids. In DNA form, the CDR3 reads TGCAGCGTTGGGGGACAGAGCTTCGAGCAGTACTTC. Translated: CSVGGQSFEQYF.

With respect to this clonotype: In a library made to pick up alpha chains, this beta chain is a stray read with a size that means little. The rearrangement links TRBV19 to TRBJ2-7; 10 positions agree with TRBD2. This CDR3 is built from 15 residues. V shed 4 bases and J 4 bases; nucleotides not matched to a gene: 7. Germline CDR1 and CDR2: LNHDA and SQIVND (reference sequence). The CDR3 DNA reads TGTGCCAGTAGTACTAGCGGGAGAGGAACTTACGAGCAGTACTTC. Amino acids: CASSTSGRGTYEQYF.

Of note for this clonotype: This may come from a read error, since a much larger clone is one base off. A library made for alpha chains picked up this beta chain off target, so its size means little. The rearrangement links TRBV10-3 to TRBJ1-5; the D is unclear. This CDR3 is 13 amino acids long. Trimming left V 10 bases short and J 2 bases short, with 12 bases between. Per the germline V gene, CDR1 is ENHRY and CDR2 is SYGVKD. CDR3 sequence: CASQDSCNQPQHF. The CDR3 coding sequence is TGTGCCAGTCAAGATAGTTGCAATCAGCCCCAGCATTTT.

In its sample, this clonotype is medium-sized (0.01 to 0.1%). The library was built for alpha chains, so this beta chain is an off-target read and its size means little. The chain has TRBV27 and TRBJ1-5; D ambiguous. Deletions cut 4 bases from V and 0 bases from J, with 7 bases between. This CDR3 is 14 amino acids long. In germline, CDR1 is MNHEY, CDR2 SMNVEV (reference sequence). The chain's CDR3 is CASSSTYSNQPQHF. The CDR3 DNA sequence: TGTGCCAGCAGTTCGACATATAGCAATCAGCCCCAGCATTTT.